This TCR beta chain was sequenced for a study of T cell changes during pregnancy in multiple sclerosis. The protocol was immunoSEQ multiplex PCR, while the TCRdb copy is restricted to in-frame clones and leaves out a portion. The table includes 75,000 to 95,000 clones, around 92% detected once. Trimming stripped 5 bases from V and 0 bases from J, with 10 bases between. The CDR3 length is 14 residues. Germline V lookup: CDR1 LNHDA, CDR2 SQIVND (reference sequence). The chain has TRBV19 and TRBJ1-2; weak D call: TRBD1 (6 bases). Sequencing was performed on peripheral blood, taken after pregnancy. The receptor was derived from a female donor with multiple sclerosis, enrolled in a pregnancy study. This CDR3 is CASSFDRTNYGYTF. The DNA for the CDR3 is TGTGCCAGTAGTTTCGACAGGACTAACTATGGCTACACCTTC.